This T cell receptor beta chain originates from a study of shared clonotypes between healthy human individuals. The germline gives CDR1 SGHNT, CDR2 YYREEE (reference sequence). V was trimmed by 5 bases and J by 7 bases, leaving 18 bases between them. The CDR3 runs 15 residues. Sequenced by immunoSEQ multiplex PCR; TCRdb stores in-frame clones only, minus some. The sample has about 1.4 million clones, over 95% seen once. The sequence was collected from a man aged 25-45 years in good health. V is TRBV5-4 and J is TRBJ2-2, with D perhaps TRBD1 (5 bases). Sequencing was done on a sample of naive CD4+ T cells sorted from blood. Documented subset: CD45RA+ positively selected. CDR3 bases: TGTGCCAGCAGGGTGGGCAGGGCGCGCGACGGGGAGCTGTTTTTT. As protein: CASRVGRARDGELFF.